This T cell receptor beta chain was profiled in a study of blood T cells in healthy people across ages. For the second PCR, which ran for roughly 6 to 12 cycles, a sample-barcoded 5' primer and a J-beta primer mix were used. TCRdb re-called the 5' RACE reads through MiXCR, storing one row per CDR3 protein. Of 550,000 to 800,000 distinct CDR3 sequences in the sample, around 21% were seen once. This clonotype has a handful of counts. Germline CDR1 DFQATT, CDR2 SNEGSKA (reference sequence). The CDR3 totals 13 residues. The J gene is TRBJ2-5, the V gene TRBV20-1, with 9 bases matching TRBD2. Gene TRBJ2-1 matches the end of the DNA better, so the J call may be wrong. Input material: blood. The receptor comes from a man between 65 and 85 years old in good health. CDR3 coding DNA: TGCAGTGCTAGACTAGCGGGAAACAATGAGCAGTTCTTC. Translated: CSARLAGNNEQFF.